The sequence of this TCR beta chain was determined in a study of T cell repertoires in cytomegalovirus infection. The overall study: Both a matching HLA type and CMV infection were indicated by public TCR beta signatures. Regarding the study as a whole: Based on cumulative public TCR beta family frequency, carriers of CMV plus the relevant HLA were identified. Dominant in the ex vivo response were TCR beta clonotypes restricted by HLA-C and specific for CMV.

This clonotype appeared once. Its antigen is not known. A much larger clone differs from this one at a single base, so this may be a read error. The CDR3 has 14 residues. CDR1 is SGHTA, CDR2 FQGTGA, per germline. The V and J ends lost 8 bases and 0 bases respectively, with 13 bases between them. From the reads, TCRdb called clonotypes with MiXCR, one entry per CDR3 protein. The profile covers about 240,000 distinct CDR3 sequences, with 9% to 15% appearing a single time and 1.6% taken by the ten largest. The J gene is TRBJ1-1, the V gene TRBV7-3; D is perhaps TRBD1 (5 bases). This TCR was recovered from a human donor in good health (CMV status not recorded). Some clones in this sample may be carry-over from other donors' samples. The material sequenced was PBMCs. The CDR3 coding sequence is TGTGCCAGCGGCATGACAGACATGAACACTGAAGCTTTCTTT. This gives the protein CASGMTDMNTEAFF.